This TCR beta chain was retrieved from a study of blood T cell repertoires in COVID-19. Study overall: Material from acute and convalescent COVID-19 was sourced from the United States, Italy and Spain. In each case, the material was cDNA or gDNA derived from T cells, B-cell-depleted T cells, or PBMCs.

Trimming stripped 0 bases from V and 11 bases from J, with 12 bases between. The CDR3 consists of 13 residues. Germline assignment: CDR1 SGHAT and CDR2 FQNNGV. The authors' processing: Amplified reference gene primers provided the basis for estimating nucleated cell counts. Generated by immunoSEQ multiplex PCR, the TCRdb table keeps only in-frame clones and is missing some. V, J and clone size are those of that table, while D and trimming were read from the DNA. The sample holds about 87,000 clones, about 71% seen once. This clone was seen more than once but under ten times. The chain carries TRBV11-2 and TRBJ2-3, with no clear D. This TCR came from a woman aged 50 to 60 with acute or convalescent COVID-19. Sequencing used peripheral blood. CDR3 amino acids: CASSLEAAAQQYF. CDR3 in DNA: TGTGCCAGCAGCTTAGAAGCCGCGGCTCAGCAGTATTTT. Combining the CDR3 with reference TRBV11-2 and TRBJ2-3 gives the whole variable domain EAGVAQSPRYKIIEKRQSVAFWCNPISGHATLYWYQQILGQGPKLLIQFQNNGVVDDSQLPKDRFSAERLKGVDSTLKIQPAKLEDSAVYLCASSLEAAAQQYFGPGTRLTVL.